This record looks at one T cell receptor beta chain sequence and its context. The ends lost 1 base at V and 5 bases at J; junction bases unmatched: 3. This CDR3 region has 14 residues. CDR1 and CDR2 from the germline V gene are DFQATT and SNEGSKA (reference sequence). The data originate from a study of blood T cells in healthy people across ages. Using a J-beta primer mix together with a sample-barcoded 5' primer, a second PCR was run for roughly 7 to 12 cycles. TCRdb analysed the 5' RACE reads with MiXCR anew, one entry per CDR3 protein. Among approximately 580,000 distinct CDR3 sequences listed, around 24% were seen once. This same sample was also part of a study on T cells of mothers and their children.

The sample consisted of blood. The TCR originated in a boy younger than 18 in good health. The chain carries TRBV20-1 and TRBJ2-2, with 8 bases that match TRBD2. CDR3 bases: TGCAGTGCTAGAGCATCGGGGGGGACCGGGGAGCTGTTTTTT. Translation gives CSARASGGTGELFF.